This T cell receptor beta chain is from a study of shared T cell receptors in the human thymus. Sequenced by immunoSEQ multiplex PCR; TCRdb stores in-frame clones only, minus some. The sample carries about 400,000 clones, around 95% recorded once. Sequenced input: thymocytes. This receptor was obtained from a human donor.

The CDR3 DNA is TGTGCCAGCTCAATACAGGGGGCCGGTAATGAAAAACTGTTTTTT. As protein: CASSIQGAGNEKLFF. The chain has TRBV18 and TRBJ1-4; the match to TRBD1 covers 9 bases. Germline-derived CDR1 and CDR2 are KGHSH and LQKENI. J lost 4 bases, V lost 5 bases, and 5 bases had no gene match. This CDR3 spans 15 amino acids.